The rows below give T cell receptor beta chains drawn from one sample of a study of cytomegalovirus exposure and HLA in healthy donors. Sequencing was performed with immunoSEQ multiplex PCR; in TCRdb, only in-frame clones are kept and a portion is missing. The table includes some 150,000 clones, roughly 89% detected once. Sequencing was performed on PBMCs. The receptors here all came from a woman aged 18-29 years in good health and CMV-seropositive. Both conserved end residues are part of each CDR3. Fields, in order: clone size, V gene, J gene, CDR3 length, D gene, CDR3 DNA, CDR3 protein. D genes are given only for firm matches. Size tells how often a clone was seen (once, few, many) or the class of an expanded clone, and some rows leave it out.

size: -
V: TRBV19
J: TRBJ1-4
length: 15
D: -
DNA: TGTGCCAGAGATGCCACAGGGCCAGGACGGGAAAAACTGTTTTTT
CDR3: CARDATGPGREKLFF

size: -
V: TRBV15
J: TRBJ2-5
length: 18
D: TRBD1
DNA: TGTGCCACCAGCACAGGGACAGGGGCGAAGAGAGGGCAAGAGACCCAGTACTTC
CDR3: CATSTGTGAKRGQETQYF

size: -
V: TRBV25-1
J: TRBJ1-2
length: 18
D: TRBD1
DNA: TGTGCCAGCAGTGAAGTGGATAATGGGACAGGGGAGACCTATGGCTACACCTTC
CDR3: CASSEVDNGTGETYGYTF

size: -
V: TRBV6-6
J: TRBJ1-2
length: 14
D: -
DNA: TGTGCCAGCAGTTACTCGGTGCTAAACTATGGCTACACCTTC
CDR3: CASSYSVLNYGYTF

size: few
V: TRBV30
J: TRBJ1-2
length: 13
D: -
DNA: TGTGCCTGGAGTGTACGGCAGGACTATGGCTACACCTTC
CDR3: CAWSVRQDYGYTF

size: -
V: TRBV11-2
J: TRBJ2-3
length: 16
D: -
DNA: TGTGCCAGCAGCCGTACCCAGGGGCGGGCGGCAGATACGCAGTATTTT
CDR3: CASSRTQGRAADTQYF

size: -
V: TRBV19
J: TRBJ2-1
length: 15
D: -
DNA: TGTGCCAGTAGTTCTCTCGCGGCTCGATACAATGAGCAGTTCTTC
CDR3: CASSSLAARYNEQFF

size: -
V: TRBV30
J: TRBJ2-3
length: 14
D: -
DNA: TGTGCCTGGGCCGTGGGGGGTAGCACAGATACGCAGTATTTT
CDR3: CAWAVGGSTDTQYF

size: -
V: TRBV7-2
J: TRBJ2-5
length: 15
D: TRBD1
DNA: TGTGCCAGCAGCCCCCGGTTGGACAGGGTGGAGACCCAGTACTTC
CDR3: CASSPRLDRVETQYF

size: -
V: TRBV19
J: TRBJ2-7
length: 14
D: TRBD2
DNA: TGTGCCAGTAGTATGCGGGGGAACCCGTACGAGCAGTACTTC
CDR3: CASSMRGNPYEQYF

size: once
V: TRBV5-1
J: TRBJ2-7
length: 15
D: TRBD1
DNA: TGCGCCAGCAGCTTGGCTCGACAGGGCGCCTACGAGCAGTACTTC
CDR3: CASSLARQGAYEQYF

size: few
V: TRBV30
J: TRBJ1-2
length: 11
D: -
DNA: TGTGCCTCCTCGTTTAACTATGGCTACACCTTC
CDR3: CASSFNYGYTF

size: -
V: TRBV6-4
J: TRBJ2-7
length: 13
D: -
DNA: TGTGCCAGCAGTGGGGTCAGGGGACGCGAGCAGTACTTC
CDR3: CASSGVRGREQYF

size: -
V: TRBV4-1
J: TRBJ1-2
length: 13
D: -
DNA: TGCGCCAGCAGGCCTAGGGCAGGGGATGGCTACACCTTC
CDR3: CASRPRAGDGYTF

size: -
V: TRBV5-1
J: TRBJ2-5
length: 16
D: TRBD2
DNA: TGCGCCAGCAGCGCCGGGACTAGCGGGGGTTCAGAGACCCAGTACTTC
CDR3: CASSAGTSGGSETQYF

size: -
V: TRBV27
J: TRBJ1-2
length: 15
D: -
DNA: TGTGCCAGCAGTTTAAGCCCGACTCCTTTCTATGGCTACACCTTC
CDR3: CASSLSPTPFYGYTF

size: -
V: TRBV30
J: TRBJ1-2
length: 15
D: TRBD1
DNA: TGTGCCTGGAGTGTACGGAGGACAGGGGGCTATGGCTACACCTTC
CDR3: CAWSVRRTGGYGYTF

size: -
V: TRBV9
J: TRBJ2-1
length: 15
D: -
DNA: TGTGCCAGCAGCCTAGTGGGGGGGGCTCACAATGAGCAGTTCTTC
CDR3: CASSLVGGAHNEQFF

size: -
V: TRBV4-2
J: TRBJ1-1
length: 15
D: TRBD1
DNA: TGTGCCAGCAGCCGACGTGACAGGGAGTACACTGAAGCTTTCTTT
CDR3: CASSRRDREYTEAFF

size: -
V: TRBV5-1
J: TRBJ2-5
length: 16
D: -
DNA: TGCGCCAGCAGCTTGGAAGTCGTACTCTTAAAGGGAGCCCAGTACTTC
CDR3: CASSLEVVLLKGAQYF

size: few
V: TRBV28
J: TRBJ1-2
length: 13
D: -
DNA: TGTGCCAGCAGTTTTCGGGGAGGCTATGGCTACACCTTC
CDR3: CASSFRGGYGYTF